The 5 T cell receptor beta chains listed next were all sequenced from one sample in a study of cytomegalovirus exposure and HLA in healthy donors. With 60 Vbeta and 13 Jbeta primers, the PCR was carried out. The table came from immunoSEQ multiplex PCR; TCRdb's copy has only in-frame clones and leaves some out. The repertoire holds about 150,000 clones, with over 75% as singletons. Sequencing used PBMCs. The receptors shown here come from a man aged 50-60 years in good health and CMV-seropositive.

The CDR3 nucleotides are TGTGCCAGCAGTTTAAGCAGGGTCTTCGCAGATACGCAGTATTTT. As protein: CASSLSRVFADTQYF. The chain couples TRBV28 to TRBJ2-3, with D possibly matching TRBD1 (5 bases). Germline V lookup: CDR1 MDHEN, CDR2 SYDVKM. Trimming removed 2 bases at V and 4 bases at J, with 13 bases between. The CDR3 is 15 residues long.

V and J are TRBV27 and TRBJ2-3; 10 nucleotides align to TRBD1. This CDR3 comprises 15 residues. The J segment lost 4 bases and the V segment lost 5 bases, leaving 6 bases of the junction unmatched. Per germline, CDR1 MNHEY and CDR2 SMNVEV (reference sequence). DNA for the CDR3: TGTGCCAGCAGTCGGGACAGGGGAAGGGCAGATACGCAGTATTTT. Its protein product is CASSRDRGRADTQYF.

This clone was seen a few times. This chain joins TRBV28 and TRBJ1-2; 10 bases are a match to TRBD1. V lost 5 bases, J lost 3 bases, and 6 bases stayed unmatched. Germline V gene lookup returns CDR1 MDHEN and CDR2 SYDVKM. CDR3 size: 15 residues. CDR3 DNA: TGTGCCAGCAGTCCCGACAGGGGGCAGGACTATGGCTACACCTTC. Translated, it gives CASSPDRGQDYGYTF.

The chain recombines TRBV5-6 with TRBJ1-2; D uncertain. Germline assignment: CDR1 SGHDT and CDR2 YYEEEE. The CDR3 is made up of 13 amino acids. V was pared by 3 bases and J by 3 bases, with 9 bases between. CDR3 loop: CASSWERDYGYTF. DNA of the CDR3: TGTGCCAGCAGCTGGGAGAGAGACTATGGCTACACCTTC.

V and J are TRBV28 and TRBJ2-2, with TRBD2 matching 14 bases. The CDR3 runs 18 residues. V trimming: 7 bases; J trimming: 6 bases; junction bases outside the gene matches: 13. Germline V gene lookup returns CDR1 MDHEN and CDR2 SYDVKM. The DNA of the CDR3 is TGTGCCAGCACCTCGACTAGCGGGAGGGCCCGCGGGGCCGGGGAGCTGTTTTTT. Translating gives CASTSTSGRARGAGELFF. Complete variable domain (other parts from reference TRBV28 and TRBJ2-2): DVKVTQSSRYLVKRTGEKVFLECVQDMDHENMFWYRQDPGLGLRLIYFSYDVKMKEKGDIPEGYSVSREKKERFSLILESASTNQTSMYLCASTSTSGRARGAGELFFGEGSRLTVL.